The entry that follows covers one TCR beta chain sequence. No antigen is known for it. This entry belongs to a study of cytomegalovirus exposure and HLA in healthy donors. About the study: When 398 donors were genotyped, roughly 80% of them were found to fall in the Caucasian-associated ancestry cluster. General observations from the study: CMV serostatus stood as the only immune exposure information on hand. Later analysis showed most CMV-associated TCR beta chains appearing HLA-restricted.

It was with 60 Vbeta and 13 Jbeta primers that the PCR ran. Here immunoSEQ multiplex PCR was the method, and the copy in TCRdb shows in-frame clones only, minus some. The sample data list about 200,000 clones. The CDR3 is made up of 12 amino acids. Trimming shortened V by 5 bases and J by 6 bases, and 11 bases separated the two germline ends. From germline, CDR1 is SGHTA and CDR2 FQGTGA. Material: PBMCs. The rearrangement joins TRBV7-3 to TRBJ2-7; D is undetermined. This TCR derives from a boy between 5 and 17 years old in good health and CMV-seronegative. This CDR3 is CASSLYTPEQYF. The CDR3 nucleotides are TGTGCCAGCAGCCTTTATACACCCGAGCAGTACTTC.